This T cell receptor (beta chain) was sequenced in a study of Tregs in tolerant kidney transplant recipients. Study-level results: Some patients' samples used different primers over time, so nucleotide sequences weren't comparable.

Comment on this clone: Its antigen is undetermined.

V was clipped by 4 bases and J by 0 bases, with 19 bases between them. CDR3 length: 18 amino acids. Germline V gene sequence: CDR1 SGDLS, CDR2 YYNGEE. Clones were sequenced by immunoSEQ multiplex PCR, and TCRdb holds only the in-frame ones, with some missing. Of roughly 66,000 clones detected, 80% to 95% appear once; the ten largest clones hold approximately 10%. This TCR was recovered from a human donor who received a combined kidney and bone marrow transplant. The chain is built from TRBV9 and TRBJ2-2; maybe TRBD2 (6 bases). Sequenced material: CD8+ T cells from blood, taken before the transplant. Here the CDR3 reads CASSFSRGSGSNTGELFF. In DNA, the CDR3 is TGTGCCAGCAGCTTCTCCCGGGGTAGCGGATCGAACACCGGGGAGCTGTTTTTT. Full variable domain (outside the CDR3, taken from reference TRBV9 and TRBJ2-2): DSGVTQTPKHLITATGQRVTLRCSPRSGDLSVYWYQQSLDQGLQFLIQYYNGEERAKGNILERFSAQQFPDLHSELNLSSLELGDSALYFCASSFSRGSGSNTGELFFGEGSRLTVL.